These 29 T cell receptor beta chains were sequenced from one sample in a study of blood T cell repertoires in COVID-19 (dated by TCRdb to 2019 to 2021). To prepare the library, the immunoSEQ multiplex PCR assay was applied. TCRdb re-hosts the immuneACCESS table, in-frame sequences only. Its copies lack some clones; in the studies checked, an unresolved V gene accounts for under half of them, and the cause for the rest is not known. Recorded for this sample are 95,000 to 150,000 clones; 78% of them occurred a single time. Of the sample, approximately 2.4% is held by the ten largest clones. Input material: peripheral blood. Receptors were obtained from a man aged 70 or older with acute or convalescent COVID-19.

The J gene is TRBJ1-5, the V gene TRBV2; the D gene is possibly TRBD1 (5 bases). The CDR3 runs to 14 residues. Between the trimmed V and J ends, which lost 4 bases and 5 bases, there was a span of 12 bases. Germline CDR1 reads SNHLY; CDR2 reads FYNNEI. The CDR3: CASSGGWGDQPQHF. The CDR3 nucleotides read TGTGCCAGCAGTGGCGGATGGGGGGATCAGCCCCAGCATTTT.

This clone was detected once. V and J are TRBV5-1 and TRBJ2-1; 13 bases map to TRBD2. Germline V gene lookup returns CDR1 SGHRS and CDR2 YFSETQ. This CDR3 contains 15 residues. With 0 bases clipped from V and 7 bases from J, the junction kept 1 base outside the gene matches. The CDR3 DNA reads TGCGCCAGCAGCTTGGCACTAGCGGGGGGGAATGAGCAGTTCTTC. Translating it yields CASSLALAGGNEQFF.

The chain uses TRBV30 and TRBJ2-1; weak D call: TRBD1 (6 bases). The CDR3 runs 13 residues. V dropped 0 bases and J dropped 5 bases, with 8 bases sitting between them. Germline CDR1 reads GTSNPN; CDR2 reads SVGIG (reference sequence). CDR3 in amino acids: CAWSVRTDNEQFF. CDR3 coding DNA: TGTGCCTGGAGTGTAAGGACAGACAATGAGCAGTTCTTC. Drawing the rest from reference TRBV30 and TRBJ2-1, the complete variable domain is SQTIHQWPATLVQPVGSPLSLECTVEGTSNPNLYWYRQAAGRGLQLLFYSVGIGQISSEVPQNLSASRPQDRQFILSSKKLLLSDSGFYLCAWSVRTDNEQFFGPGTRLTVL.

This clone came up once. The chain recombines TRBV11-3 with TRBJ2-5, with TRBD2 identical over 11 bases. Germline CDR1 is SGHNT and CDR2 is YENEEA. V lost 6 bases and J lost 4; bases outside the gene matches: 13. The CDR3 has 17 residues. The CDR3 DNA reads as TGTGCCAGCAGAGGTAGCGGGGGGGACTATTGGGGAGAGACCCAGTACTTC. Its protein is CASRGSGGDYWGETQYF. Drawing the rest from reference TRBV11-3 and TRBJ2-5, the complete variable domain is EAGVVQSPRYKIIEKKQPVAFWCNPISGHNTLYWYLQNLGQGPELLIRYENEEAVDDSQLPKDRFSAERLKGVDSTLKIQPAELGDSAVYLCASRGSGGDYWGETQYFGPGTRLLVL.

The chain is built from TRBV6-5 and TRBJ2-1, with D maybe TRBD2 (5 bases). The CDR3 runs to 15 residues. From germline, CDR1 is MNHEY and CDR2 SVGAGI. The V end was cut by 0 bases, the J end by 0 bases, with 6 bases between. The CDR3 region is CASSYSGSSYNEQFF. Here the CDR3 DNA reads TGTGCCAGCAGTTACTCGGGGAGCTCCTACAATGAGCAGTTCTTC.

V gene TRBV3-1 (or the pseudogene TRBV3-2) combines with J gene TRBJ1-2; 7 positions match TRBD1. V was clipped by 1 base and J by 7 bases; unmatched bases: 6. There are 14 residues in the CDR3. Germline loops: CDR1 LGHDT, CDR2 YNNKEL (reference sequence). The CDR3 region has the DNA TGTGCCAGCAGCCAAGCAGGGGGGTTAACTGGCTACACCTTC. Translated, it gives CASSQAGGLTGYTF.

The V and J genes are TRBV2 and TRBJ2-7, with 12 bases identical to TRBD2. The V gene end was trimmed by 5 bases and the J gene end by 3 bases; junction bases not matched to a gene: 2. Per the germline V gene, CDR1 is SNHLY and CDR2 is FYNNEI. The CDR3 has 14 residues. The CDR3 loop reads CASSSTSGGYEQYF. DNA of the CDR3: TGTGCCAGCAGTTCGACTAGCGGGGGCTACGAGCAGTACTTC.

This sequence joins TRBV19 and TRBJ2-3; D perhaps matches TRBD1 (6 bases). Trimming left V 4 bases short and J 0 bases short, with 8 bases between. Germline V gene data show CDR1 as LNHDA and CDR2 as SQIVND (reference sequence). This CDR3 is 14 amino acids long. The CDR3 here is CASSNRVSTDTQYF. The DNA for the CDR3 is TGTGCCAGTAGTAACAGGGTGAGCACAGATACGCAGTATTTT. The variable domain in full, with the rest retrieved from reference TRBV19 and TRBJ2-3, is DGGITQSPKYLFRKEGQNVTLSCEQNLNHDAMYWYRQDPGQGLRLIYYSQIVNDFQKGDIAEGYSVSREKKESFPLTVTSAQKNPTAFYLCASSNRVSTDTQYFGPGTRLTVL.

V and J are TRBV7-2 and TRBJ1-1; D is ambiguous. Germline CDR1 is SGHTA and CDR2 is FQGNSA. The CDR3 spans 13 residues. Trimming left V 4 bases short and J 3 bases short, with 9 bases between. CDR3 DNA: TGTGCCAGCAGCTCCGAACCGGACACTGAAGCTTTCTTT. It codes for CASSSEPDTEAFF.

V gene TRBV3-1 (or the pseudogene TRBV3-2) combines with J gene TRBJ2-2; 8 nucleotides agree with TRBD1. Germline V lookup: CDR1 LGHDT, CDR2 YNNKEL (reference sequence). Germline trimming cut 1 base from V and 7 bases from J; bases unmatched to any gene: 5. The CDR3 is 15 amino acids. As DNA, the CDR3 is TGTGCCAGCAGCCAAGCTGGGACAGGCGGCGGGGAGCTGTTTTTT. Translation gives CASSQAGTGGGELFF.

The rearrangement links TRBV7-2 to TRBJ1-2, with TRBD1 identical over 10 bases. The CDR3 covers 13 residues. The trim removed 9 bases at V and 8 bases at J, leaving 9 bases unmatched. Germline CDR1 and CDR2: SGHTA and FQGNSA. For the CDR3, the DNA is TGTGCCAGGGGGACAGGGGAGGGTTTGGGCTACACCTTC. This encodes CARGTGEGLGYTF.

This clone was detected only a few times. The chain has TRBV15 and TRBJ1-3; D call uncertain. V was shortened by 0 bases and J by 0 bases, with 6 bases between the two germline ends. There are 15 residues in the CDR3. Germline V gives CDR1 LNHNV, CDR2 YYDKDF (reference sequence). The CDR3 sequence: CATSRDPDSGNTIYF. Here the CDR3 DNA reads TGTGCCACCAGCAGAGATCCAGACTCTGGAAACACCATATATTTT.

The chain carries TRBV3-1 (or the pseudogene TRBV3-2) and TRBJ2-4, with 8 positions matching TRBD1. In germline, CDR1 is LGHDT, CDR2 YNNKEL (reference sequence). This CDR3 contains 21 residues. V shed 0 bases, J shed 4 bases, and the junction held 20 bases outside the gene matches. CDR3 coding DNA: TGTGCCAGCAGCCAAGATCCCCTCGTGGCAGGGGGCCCGGAGGTAAAAAACATTCAGTACTTC. Translating gives CASSQDPLVAGGPEVKNIQYF.

Only one count was recorded for this clone. The chain uses TRBV7-2 and TRBJ1-1; D is possibly TRBD1 (6 bases). There are 14 residues in the CDR3. The ends were cut back, 2 bases at V and 8 bases at J, with 15 bases in the middle. Per germline, CDR1 SGHTA and CDR2 FQGNSA. CDR3 loop: CASSLSRTGQEAFF. CDR3 sequence (DNA): TGTGCCAGCAGCTTATCCCGTACAGGGCAGGAAGCTTTCTTT.

Concerning this clone itself: This same CDR3 is encoded by further DNA sequences in the sample. V gene TRBV3-1 (or the pseudogene TRBV3-2) combines with J gene TRBJ1-2, with TRBD1 identical over 8 bases. Germline V lookup: CDR1 LGHDT, CDR2 YNNKEL (reference sequence). J lost 8 bases, V lost 1 base, and 9 bases had no gene match. This CDR3 has 15 amino acids. CDR3 amino acids: CASSQVGQVIYGYTF. The CDR3 DNA sequence: TGTGCCAGCAGCCAAGTGGGACAGGTAATATACGGCTACACCTTC.

The chain is built from TRBV20-1 and TRBJ1-2; D uncertain. This CDR3 spans 13 amino acids. The germline V and J ends were trimmed by 3 bases and 8 bases, with 16 bases remaining between them. CDR1 is DFQATT and CDR2 is SNEGSKA in the germline V gene (reference sequence). Written as DNA, the CDR3 is TGCAGTGCTAGTGCGACGGACTACGGAGGCTACACCTTC. It specifies CSASATDYGGYTF.

The chain carries TRBV7-2 and TRBJ1-5, with no clear D. There are 15 residues in the CDR3. Trimming pared 0 bases from V and 9 bases from J, leaving 15 bases between. Looked up from germline, CDR1 is SGHTA and CDR2 is FQGNSA. The CDR3 DNA is TGTGCCAGCAGCTTAGCGCGTGACTCTTTGACGCCCCAGCATTTT. It yields the protein CASSLARDSLTPQHF.

The chain employs TRBV19 and TRBJ1-2; D is possibly TRBD1 (6 bases). Germline CDR1 reads LNHDA; CDR2 reads SQIVND (reference sequence). This CDR3 contains 14 residues. V dropped 3 bases and J dropped 7 bases, with 15 bases sitting between them. The CDR3 sequence: CASSIGRGRFGYTF. CDR3 DNA sequence: TGTGCCAGTAGTATTGGCAGGGGTCGGTTTGGCTACACCTTC.

The chain is built from TRBV6-2 or TRBV6-3 and TRBJ2-1; D call uncertain. Germline-derived CDR1 and CDR2 are MNHEY and SVGEGT. The CDR3 spans 14 residues. V gave up 0 bases and J gave up 4 bases, with 7 bases separating them. CDR3 sequence: CASSYSKLYNEQFF. CDR3 in DNA: TGTGCCAGCAGTTACTCGAAGCTATACAATGAGCAGTTCTTC.

This clone was detected a few times. V usage is TRBV15 and J usage is TRBJ1-3; 8 bases agree with TRBD1. Germline CDR1 LNHNV, CDR2 YYDKDF (reference sequence). The V gene end was trimmed by 0 bases and the J gene end by 4 bases; junction bases not matched to a gene: 5. The length of the CDR3 is 16 residues. The CDR3 bases are TGTGCCACCAGCAGAGATCCAGGGGGCGAGGGAAACACCATATATTTT. This sequence encodes CATSRDPGGEGNTIYF.

The J gene is TRBJ1-1, the V gene TRBV6-2 or TRBV6-3; D not certain. Germline assignment: CDR1 MNHEY and CDR2 SVGEGT. The CDR3 is 12 residues long. With 4 bases removed from V and 4 bases from J, the gap between germline ends came to 7 bases. In DNA, the CDR3 is TGTGCCAGCAGTTTCTACAGCACTGAAGCTTTCTTT. Translated, it gives CASSFYSTEAFF.

The chain has TRBV3-1 (or the pseudogene TRBV3-2) and TRBJ1-2; 10 bases match TRBD1. V lost 5 bases, J lost 6 bases, and 9 bases stayed unmatched. The CDR3 is made up of 15 amino acids. CDR1 and CDR2 from the germline V gene are LGHDT and YNNKEL (reference sequence). CDR3: CASSDLTGTGDGYTF. The CDR3 DNA reads as TGTGCCAGCAGCGACCTAACCGGGACAGGGGATGGCTACACCTTC.

Here the CDR3 reads CASSLVQGTYNEQFF. In DNA form, the CDR3 reads TGCGCCAGCAGCTTGGTGCAGGGAACATACAATGAGCAGTTCTTC. V and J are TRBV5-1 and TRBJ2-1; TRBD1 is a possible D gene (5 bases). The V gene lost 0 bases and the J gene lost 4 bases, with 11 bases spanning the gap. The CDR3 loop spans 15 amino acids. Germline assignment: CDR1 SGHRS and CDR2 YFSETQ.

This clone showed up just once. This chain connects TRBV4-2 to TRBJ2-2, with a weak D call TRBD2 (6 bases). The ends were cut back, 0 bases at V and 5 bases at J, with 7 bases in the middle. The CDR3 is made up of 14 amino acids. Germline CDR1 and CDR2: LGHNA and YNFKEQ. As DNA, the CDR3 is TGTGCCAGCAGCCAAGAGGAGGGAACCGGGGAGCTGTTTTTT. It is translated as CASSQEEGTGELFF.

The CDR3 region has the DNA TGTGCCATAACGAAATTGCAGGGGGCGGGCACTGAAGCTTTCTTT. It specifies CAITKLQGAGTEAFF. V and J are TRBV10-3 and TRBJ1-1, with 8 bases lining up with TRBD1. The CDR3 spans 15 residues. CDR1 and CDR2 (germline): ENHRY, SYGVKD. Trimming removed 9 bases from V and 4 bases from J; junction bases left unmatched: 13.

The gene calls are TRBV3-1 (or the pseudogene TRBV3-2) and TRBJ1-5; 9 bases are a match to TRBD1. Germline CDR1 reads LGHDT; CDR2 reads YNNKEL (reference sequence). Trimming at V came to 4 bases and at J to 6 bases, leaving 4 bases not matched to a gene. The CDR3 sequence is 14 residues long. The CDR3, as DNA: TGTGCCAGCAGCCTACAGGGGGCGGGTCAGCCCCAGCATTTT. It specifies CASSLQGAGQPQHF.

The CDR3 DNA reads as TGTGCCAGCAGCCAAGAAACCCGGGGAGCTGGAAACACCATATATTTT. Its translation is CASSQETRGAGNTIYF. This chain connects TRBV4-2 to TRBJ1-3, with D uncertain. The CDR3 totals 16 residues. V lost 0 bases, J lost 2 bases, and 11 bases lay in between. Germline loops: CDR1 LGHNA, CDR2 YNFKEQ.

This clone turned up a few times. The chain combines TRBV9 with TRBJ1-3; no clear D. CDR3 length: 15 residues. CDR1 and CDR2 from the germline V gene are SGDLS and YYNGEE. V was pared by 4 bases and J by 0 bases, with 11 bases between. CDR3 sequence (DNA): TGTGCCAGCAGCCCTGGACTGTTCTCTGGAAACACCATATATTTT. Translating it yields CASSPGLFSGNTIYF.

A few counts support this clone. The chain combines TRBV19 with TRBJ2-5; no clear D gene. The CDR3 extends over 13 amino acids. Germline V lookup: CDR1 LNHDA, CDR2 SQIVND (reference sequence). V shed 7 bases and J shed 1 base, with 10 bases lying between them. The CDR3 region has the DNA TGTGCCAGTACCACACGCTCCCAAGAGACCCAGTACTTC. Its protein product is CASTTRSQETQYF.